A selection of T cell receptor beta chains follows, all from one sample in a study of shared clonotypes between healthy human individuals. Method: immunoSEQ multiplex PCR; TCRdb's copy keeps in-frame clones and lacks some. The repertoire holds over a million clones, with more than 95% as singletons. Sequences were obtained from naive CD4+ T cells sorted from blood. All receptors come from a man aged 25-45 years in good health. Each CDR3 is given without its conserved first and last residue. Each record gives: J gene, V gene, clone size, CDR3 protein. Some rows have no size entry. The others give once, few or many, or a class for an expanded clone.

TRBJ1-2 TRBV28 once ASSFRGSGYT
TRBJ2-7 TRBV4-2 . ASSQPSPGTGYGEQY
TRBJ2-7 TRBV7-9 . ASSDSSRLYEQY
TRBJ2-1 TRBV18 . ASSKGAAPGGAYNEQF
TRBJ2-7 TRBV30 . AWSVPWTGKSSEQY
TRBJ2-1 TRBV10-3 . AISSDRGGFGEQF
TRBJ2-7 TRBV6-1 . ASMVRAGSYEQY
TRBJ1-1 TRBV7-2 . ASSLGGTLNTEAF
TRBJ2-2 TRBV2 . ASRTTGRVTGELF
TRBJ1-1 TRBV18 . ASSPQGHSEAF
TRBJ2-2 TRBV9 . ASNLPPGELF
TRBJ1-1 TRBV7-6 few ASSLDPYGGSTEAF
TRBJ1-2 TRBV18 . ASSRMEGDMGGYT
TRBJ2-2 TRBV9 . ASSAEARGSAGELF
TRBJ2-2 TRBV7-8 . ASSLGIGIPGELF